A selection of T cell receptor beta chains follows, all from one sample in a study of blood T cell repertoires in COVID-19. Here immunoSEQ multiplex PCR was the method, and the copy in TCRdb shows in-frame clones only, minus some. The sample lists about 50,000 clones; roughly 83% were seen once. The sequencing input was peripheral blood. The receptors derive from a woman aged 55-69 years with acute or convalescent COVID-19. Both conserved end residues are trimmed from each CDR3. Some rows have no size entry. The others give once, few or many, or a class for an expanded clone.

j_gene: TRBJ1-1
v_gene: TRBV19
abundance: .
CDR3aa: ASSRTYRENEAF

j_gene: TRBJ2-2
v_gene: TRBV9
abundance: .
CDR3aa: ASSVGGQGASTGELF

j_gene: TRBJ1-2
v_gene: TRBV19
abundance: .
CDR3aa: ASSDPGHYGYT

j_gene: TRBJ1-2
v_gene: TRBV5-1
abundance: .
CDR3aa: ASSLAQSYGYT

j_gene: TRBJ1-6
v_gene: TRBV9
abundance: .
CDR3aa: ASSVGYSYNSPLH

j_gene: TRBJ2-7
v_gene: TRBV21-1
abundance: .
CDR3aa: ASSKIVGQGSDEQY

j_gene: TRBJ1-2
v_gene: TRBV18
abundance: .
CDR3aa: ASSPTKTNYGYT

j_gene: TRBJ1-1
v_gene: TRBV2
abundance: .
CDR3aa: ASMGQGSTEAF

j_gene: TRBJ1-2
v_gene: TRBV6-5
abundance: .
CDR3aa: ASSLGQGENYGYT

j_gene: TRBJ1-5
v_gene: TRBV6-6
abundance: .
CDR3aa: ASSQRESNQPQH

j_gene: TRBJ1-1
v_gene: TRBV29-1
abundance: few
CDR3aa: SVEDLRTGSH

j_gene: TRBJ1-4
v_gene: TRBV18
abundance: .
CDR3aa: ASSPMSREKLF

j_gene: TRBJ1-2
v_gene: TRBV5-6
abundance: .
CDR3aa: ASSLPPGQANYGYT

j_gene: TRBJ1-2
v_gene: TRBV18
abundance: .
CDR3aa: ASSAIDRGSNYGYT

j_gene: TRBJ2-3
v_gene: TRBV9
abundance: .
CDR3aa: ASSVAGGGTTDTQY

j_gene: TRBJ2-5
v_gene: TRBV6-5
abundance: .
CDR3aa: ASSSWTAEGQETQY

j_gene: TRBJ1-2
v_gene: TRBV10-3
abundance: .
CDR3aa: AISGGEIYGYT

j_gene: TRBJ2-5
v_gene: TRBV6-6
abundance: few
CDR3aa: ASSYSGLAEETQY

j_gene: TRBJ1-2
v_gene: TRBV9
abundance: .
CDR3aa: ASSASGQGWADGGYT

j_gene: TRBJ2-1
v_gene: TRBV7-2
abundance: .
CDR3aa: ASRPIGTSGGEQF

j_gene: TRBJ2-1
v_gene: TRBV28
abundance: .
CDR3aa: ASSLSGTRGNEQF

j_gene: TRBJ1-2
v_gene: TRBV12-3/TRBV12-4
abundance: .
CDR3aa: ASSDRGLGYT

j_gene: TRBJ2-1
v_gene: TRBV9
abundance: .
CDR3aa: ASSAPGLAENEQF

j_gene: TRBJ1-2
v_gene: TRBV29-1
abundance: .
CDR3aa: SAGPRGGYT

j_gene: TRBJ1-1
v_gene: TRBV2
abundance: .
CDR3aa: ARRTTAPNTEAF

j_gene: TRBJ2-6
v_gene: TRBV3-1/TRBV3-2
abundance: once
CDR3aa: ASSQGLAGAGANVLT

j_gene: TRBJ1-1
v_gene: TRBV28
abundance: .
CDR3aa: ASHAGVARAEAF

j_gene: TRBJ1-5
v_gene: TRBV6-1
abundance: .
CDR3aa: ASSEARGITQPQH

j_gene: TRBJ1-4
v_gene: TRBV5-1
abundance: .
CDR3aa: ASSPGPGVGNEKLF

j_gene: TRBJ2-3
v_gene: TRBV7-2
abundance: .
CDR3aa: ASSFIFGTSTDTQY

j_gene: TRBJ2-3
v_gene: TRBV6-4
abundance: .
CDR3aa: ASSDTASGGRLTDTQY

j_gene: TRBJ1-3
v_gene: TRBV6-6
abundance: .
CDR3aa: ASRTDGNTIY

j_gene: TRBJ1-3
v_gene: TRBV2
abundance: .
CDR3aa: ASSEGRGISGNTIY

j_gene: TRBJ1-4
v_gene: TRBV9
abundance: few
CDR3aa: ASSVATGGTGEKLF

j_gene: TRBJ2-1
v_gene: TRBV7-7
abundance: .
CDR3aa: ASSRLPLAGDYNEQF

j_gene: TRBJ1-5
v_gene: TRBV18
abundance: .
CDR3aa: ASSPATLVPQH

j_gene: TRBJ1-4
v_gene: TRBV6-5
abundance: .
CDR3aa: ASGRGPGTNEKLF

j_gene: TRBJ1-2
v_gene: TRBV19
abundance: once
CDR3aa: ASRDTGTGYYGYT

j_gene: TRBJ1-2
v_gene: TRBV5-4
abundance: .
CDR3aa: ASSPNRGDGYT

j_gene: TRBJ1-1
v_gene: TRBV11-3
abundance: .
CDR3aa: ASSLGPGANTEAF

j_gene: TRBJ1-1
v_gene: TRBV10-3
abundance: .
CDR3aa: AISGAGSEAF

j_gene: TRBJ2-7
v_gene: TRBV5-4
abundance: few
CDR3aa: ASSMTGESYEQY

j_gene: TRBJ1-4
v_gene: TRBV6-6
abundance: .
CDR3aa: ASRSGGTNEKLF

j_gene: TRBJ2-5
v_gene: TRBV6-4
abundance: .
CDR3aa: APAGETQY

j_gene: TRBJ1-4
v_gene: TRBV30
abundance: .
CDR3aa: AWSVSGISNEKLF

j_gene: TRBJ2-5
v_gene: TRBV5-1
abundance: .
CDR3aa: ASSLGVAGGQETQY

j_gene: TRBJ2-5
v_gene: TRBV29-1
abundance: once
CDR3aa: SVGLAGGQETQY

j_gene: TRBJ1-5
v_gene: TRBV6-1
abundance: .
CDR3aa: ASSDEIPGTGIGQPQH

j_gene: TRBJ2-3
v_gene: TRBV3-1/TRBV3-2
abundance: .
CDR3aa: ASSPTSGSTDTQY

j_gene: TRBJ2-1
v_gene: TRBV18
abundance: .
CDR3aa: ASSPHPPNRVHNEQF

j_gene: TRBJ2-7
v_gene: TRBV6-5
abundance: once
CDR3aa: ASSWGTGDYEQY

j_gene: TRBJ1-5
v_gene: TRBV12-3/TRBV12-4
abundance: .
CDR3aa: ASSFRRKPQH

j_gene: TRBJ1-5
v_gene: TRBV4-1
abundance: .
CDR3aa: ASSQDEGDNQPQH